This TCR beta chain was sequenced during a study of CD8+CD57+ T cells in acquired aplastic anemia. Study information: The sorted CD4+ and CD8+ cells yielded an average roughly 3 ug of DNA.

Deletions cut 3 bases from V and 8 bases from J, with 13 bases between. Looked up from germline, CDR1 is DFQATT and CDR2 is SNEGSKA (reference sequence). The CDR3 sequence is 13 residues long. Findings and limits, study-wide: Shared by patients and controls, roughly 28 CD8+ CDR3s were abundant in patients.

The use of genomic DNA as template underpinned the TCR beta VDJ and CDR3 profiling. A single record per CDR3 protein comes from TCRdb applying MiXCR to the reads. The data contain some 140,000 distinct CDR3 sequences, less than 45% of them singletons. This clonotype was seen many times. Its target is unknown. Sample: sorted CD4+, CD8+, or CD8+CD57+ T cells (not recorded which) from PBMCs. The receptor was isolated from a human donor in good health, serving as a control. This chain connects TRBV20-1 to TRBJ1-4; no definite D call. CDR3 loop: CSASLAGSEKLFF. The DNA of the CDR3 is TGCAGTGCTAGTCTGGCGGGGAGCGAAAAACTGTTTTTT.